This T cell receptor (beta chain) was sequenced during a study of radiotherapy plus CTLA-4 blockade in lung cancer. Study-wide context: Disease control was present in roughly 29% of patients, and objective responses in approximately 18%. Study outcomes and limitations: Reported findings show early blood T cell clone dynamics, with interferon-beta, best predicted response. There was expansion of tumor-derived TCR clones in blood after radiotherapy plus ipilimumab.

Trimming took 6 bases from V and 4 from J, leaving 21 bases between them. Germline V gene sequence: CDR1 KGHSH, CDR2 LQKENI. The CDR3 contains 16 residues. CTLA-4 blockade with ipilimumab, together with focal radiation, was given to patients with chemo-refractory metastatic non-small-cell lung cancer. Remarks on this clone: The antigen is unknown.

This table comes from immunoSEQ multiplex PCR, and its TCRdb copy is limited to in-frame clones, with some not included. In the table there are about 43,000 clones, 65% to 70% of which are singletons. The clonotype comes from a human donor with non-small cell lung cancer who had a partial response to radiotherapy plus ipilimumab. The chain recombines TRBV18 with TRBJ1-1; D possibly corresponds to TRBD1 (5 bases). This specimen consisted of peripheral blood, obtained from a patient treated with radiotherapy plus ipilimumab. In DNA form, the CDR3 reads TGTGCCAGCTCGCCTACCCGCCGCGGGGGAGGCACTGAAGCTTTCTTT. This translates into CASSPTRRGGGTEAFF.